The 10 T cell receptor beta chains reported below all come from one sample, sequenced in a study of breast tumors, draining lymph nodes, adjacent tissues. A single record per CDR3 protein comes from TCRdb applying MiXCR to the multiplex PCR reads. The table includes approximately 130,000 distinct CDR3 sequences, 21% detected once. Breast cancer patients provided tissue from their axillary draining lymph nodes. What was sequenced was axillary lymph node tissue. These receptor sequences come from a female donor with breast cancer. Some clones in this sample may be carry-over from other donors' samples.

This clonotype was counted ten times or more. The V call is TRBV6-4, the J call TRBJ2-3; D remains ambiguous. Trimming pared 2 bases from V and 4 bases from J, leaving 19 bases between. This CDR3 is 17 amino acids long. Looked up from germline, CDR1 is MRHNA and CDR2 is SNTAGT. Here the CDR3 DNA reads TGTGCCAGCAGTGACCCAGCACCTCGGAAACGGTCAGATACGCAGTATTTT. Translated: CASSDPAPRKRSDTQYF.

This clonotype was recorded many times. V and J are TRBV18 and TRBJ2-1, with a possible D match to TRBD1 (5 bases). The CDR3 totals 14 residues. Germline lookup yields CDR1 KGHSH and CDR2 LQKENI. V was pared by 5 bases and J by 9 bases, with 17 bases between. CDR3 sequence: CASSGSTDSFEQFF. CDR3 coding DNA: TGTGCCAGCTCAGGATCAACTGACAGTTTTGAGCAGTTCTTC.

The table lists this clonotype with many counts. The rearrangement links TRBV18 to TRBJ2-7; D remains unclear. Trimming left V 1 base short and J 3 bases short, with 7 bases between. Per the germline V gene, CDR1 is KGHSH and CDR2 is LQKENI. CDR3 length: 13 amino acids. CDR3 nucleotides: TGTGCCAGCTCACCACAGCCGGACTACGAGCAGTACTTC. Its protein product is CASSPQPDYEQYF. Variable domain in full (rest from reference TRBV18 and TRBJ2-7): NAGVMQNPRHLVRRRGQEARLRCSPMKGHSHVYWYRQLPEEGLKFMVYLQKENIIDESGMPKERFSAEFPKEGPSILRIQQVVRGDSAAYFCASSPQPDYEQYFGPGTRLTVT.

This clonotype appeared many times. The chain carries TRBV15 and TRBJ2-3, with 13 bases lining up with TRBD2. Germline lookup yields CDR1 LNHNV and CDR2 YYDKDF (reference sequence). With 9 bases clipped from V and 6 bases from J, the junction kept 6 bases outside the gene matches. CDR3 length: 14 residues. CDR3 nucleotide sequence: TGTGCCACTAGGACTAGCGGGAGATGGGATACGCAGTATTTT. This encodes CATRTSGRWDTQYF.

This clonotype was found a few times. The chain has TRBV20-1 and TRBJ2-4; maybe TRBD2 (5 bases). CDR3 length equals 16 residues. Looked up from germline, CDR1 is DFQATT and CDR2 is SNEGSKA (reference sequence). With 6 bases removed from V and 0 bases from J, the gap between germline ends came to 18 bases. CDR3 in amino acids: CSAQPAHSGAKNIQYF. Here the CDR3 DNA reads TGCAGTGCCCAACCGGCACACAGCGGAGCCAAAAACATTCAGTACTTC.

The gene calls are TRBV28 and TRBJ1-2; D ambiguous. The CDR3 is 12 amino acids. V shed 6 bases and J shed 4 bases, with 9 bases lying between them. CDR1 and CDR2 (germline): MDHEN, SYDVKM. CDR3 residues: CASRERPYGYTF. CDR3 nucleotide sequence: TGTGCCAGCAGAGAACGGCCCTATGGCTACACCTTC.

This clonotype was detected many times. This rearrangement joins TRBV9 to TRBJ2-1; TRBD2 aligns across 7 bases. CDR1 is SGDLS and CDR2 is YYNGEE in the germline V gene. Trimming cost V 0 bases and J 6 bases; bases outside gene matches: 3. The CDR3 is made up of 14 amino acids. The CDR3: CASSVDGGSNEQFF. DNA for the CDR3: TGTGCCAGCAGCGTAGACGGCGGGAGCAATGAGCAGTTCTTC.

This clonotype has ten or more counts. V is TRBV27 and J is TRBJ2-7; a weak D match, TRBD1 (5 bases). With 1 base removed from V and 5 bases from J, the gap between germline ends came to 18 bases. The CDR3 is 16 amino acids. Looked up from germline, CDR1 is MNHEY and CDR2 is SMNVEV (reference sequence). The CDR3 loop is CASSLYAGPGSDEQYF. Written as DNA, the CDR3 is TGTGCCAGCAGTTTATACGCAGGGCCCGGGTCTGACGAGCAGTACTTC.

A note on this clonotype: Being one base from a much bigger clone, this may be a read error. The CDR3 carries no conserved terminal phenylalanine or tryptophan, so it likely arises from a read error. The gene calls are TRBV4-1 and TRBJ2-5, with no clear D. This CDR3 has 13 amino acids. V was pared by 3 bases and J by 0 bases, with 5 bases between. The germline CDR1 and CDR2 sequences are MGHRA and YSYEKL. CDR3: CASSHIHQETQYS. The CDR3, as DNA: TGCGCCAGCAGCCATATACACCAAGAGACCCAGTACTCC.

This clonotype was found many times. The chain employs TRBV4-1 and TRBJ2-1, with 9 bases fitting TRBD1. Germline loops: CDR1 MGHRA, CDR2 YSYEKL. Unmatched junction bases numbered 5, after V lost 3 bases and J lost 2 bases. CDR3 length: 16 amino acids. The CDR3 reads CASSHGTGGPYNEQFF. CDR3 coding DNA: TGCGCCAGCAGCCACGGAACAGGGGGCCCCTACAATGAGCAGTTCTTC.